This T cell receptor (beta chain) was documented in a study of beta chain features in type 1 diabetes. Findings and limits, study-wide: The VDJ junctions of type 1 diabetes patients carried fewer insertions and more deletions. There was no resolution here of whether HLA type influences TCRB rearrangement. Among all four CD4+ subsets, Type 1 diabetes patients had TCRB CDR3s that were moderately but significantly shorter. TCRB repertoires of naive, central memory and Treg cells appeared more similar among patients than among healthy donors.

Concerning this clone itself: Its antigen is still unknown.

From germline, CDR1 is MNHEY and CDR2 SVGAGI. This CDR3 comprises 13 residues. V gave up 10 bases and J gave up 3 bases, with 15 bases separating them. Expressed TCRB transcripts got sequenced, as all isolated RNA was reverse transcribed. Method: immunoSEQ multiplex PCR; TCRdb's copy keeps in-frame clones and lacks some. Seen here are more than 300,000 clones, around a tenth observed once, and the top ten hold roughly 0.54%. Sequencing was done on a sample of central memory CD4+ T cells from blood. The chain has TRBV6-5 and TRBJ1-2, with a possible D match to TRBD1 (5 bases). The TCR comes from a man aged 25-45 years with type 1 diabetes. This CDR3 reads CATTPAGHYGYTF. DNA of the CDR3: TGTGCCACGACACCGGCAGGGCACTATGGCTACACCTTC.